The next 20 T cell receptor beta chains were all read from a single sample in a study of blood T cell repertoires in COVID-19. This table comes from immunoSEQ multiplex PCR, and its TCRdb copy is limited to in-frame clones, with some not included. The table records more than 250,000 clones, around 90% of them present only once. Input material: PBMCs or T cells enriched from blood (not recorded which). These receptor sequences come from a young woman with acute COVID-19.

The chain is built from TRBV2 and TRBJ2-1; D unclear. CDR1 is SNHLY and CDR2 is FYNNEI in the germline V gene. The ends were cut back, 3 bases at V and 2 bases at J, with 11 bases in the middle. The CDR3 loop spans 15 amino acids. The CDR3 reads CASSDLQVTYNEQFF. CDR3 bases: TGTGCCAGCAGTGATCTTCAGGTGACCTACAATGAGCAGTTCTTC.

The rearrangement links TRBV10-3 to TRBJ1-2, with 7 positions matching TRBD1. V lost 2 bases, J lost 0 bases, and 6 bases stayed unmatched. Germline assignment: CDR1 ENHRY and CDR2 SYGVKD. The CDR3 length is 16 residues. The CDR3 loop reads CAISEEIQGSNYGYTF. The CDR3 bases are TGTGCCATCAGTGAGGAGATACAGGGGTCTAACTATGGCTACACCTTC.

There are a few counts of this clone. The V call is TRBV7-9, the J call TRBJ2-1; D is possibly TRBD2 (6 bases). Germline CDR1 and CDR2: SEHNR and FQNEAQ (reference sequence). CDR3 length: 15 amino acids. Between the trimmed V and J ends, which lost 6 bases and 3 bases, there was a span of 15 bases. CDR3 DNA: TGTGCCAGCAGTCCACCCCCCGGGAGCTACAATGAGCAGTTCTTC. Protein product: CASSPPPGSYNEQFF.

This chain uses TRBV10-3 with TRBJ1-2; 8 bases map to TRBD1. The CDR3 is 14 amino acids. J lost 1 base, V lost 6 bases, and 4 bases had no gene match. Looked up from germline, CDR1 is ENHRY and CDR2 is SYGVKD. The DNA for the CDR3 is TGTGCCATCAGGATGACAGGGGATAACTATGGCTACACCTTC. Translating it yields CAIRMTGDNYGYTF.

The CDR3 is CASSYSPIGRAYEQYF. The DNA for the CDR3 is TGTGCCAGCAGTTACTCGCCCATCGGGAGGGCCTACGAGCAGTACTTC. The chain is built from TRBV6-2 or TRBV6-3 and TRBJ2-7, with 8 bases identical to TRBD2. Per germline, CDR1 MNHEY and CDR2 SVGEGT. CDR3 size: 16 residues. Trimming removed 0 bases from V and 2 bases from J; junction bases left unmatched: 6.

The chain couples TRBV3-1 (or the pseudogene TRBV3-2) to TRBJ1-6; 7 bases are shared with TRBD1. The CDR3 sequence is 18 residues long. With V trimmed by 0 bases and J by 0 bases, 5 bases remained unmatched. CDR1 LGHDT and CDR2 YNNKEL come from the germline V gene (reference sequence). The CDR3 region has the DNA TGTGCCAGCAGCCAAGAAGGGGGACAGAGCTCCTATAATTCACCCCTCCACTTT. Protein: CASSQEGGQSSYNSPLHF.

The chain is built from TRBV2 and TRBJ1-1, with D possibly matching TRBD1 (5 bases). V was cut by 6 bases and J by 0 bases, with 14 bases left in between. The CDR3 has 15 residues. Germline CDR1 SNHLY, CDR2 FYNNEI. For the CDR3, the DNA is TGTGCCAGCAGGAGGAGGGGCCAAATGAACACTGAAGCTTTCTTT. This encodes CASRRRGQMNTEAFF.

The genes are TRBV3-1 (or the pseudogene TRBV3-2) and TRBJ1-2, with a tentative D call TRBD1 (5 bases). Germline-derived CDR1 and CDR2 are LGHDT and YNNKEL (reference sequence). V lost 4 bases and J lost 3, with 12 bases in between. CDR3 size: 14 residues. CDR3 coding DNA: TGTGCCAGCAGCCGCCCGGACACGGACTATGGCTACACCTTC. This gives the protein CASSRPDTDYGYTF.

The V gene is TRBV7-9, the J gene TRBJ2-2; 7 positions match TRBD2. CDR1 is SEHNR, CDR2 FQNEAQ, per germline (reference sequence). Germline trimming cut 5 bases from V and 0 bases from J; bases unmatched to any gene: 3. The CDR3 has 15 residues. CDR3 sequence reads: CASSAGTTNTGELFF. Written as DNA, the CDR3 is TGTGCCAGCAGCGCCGGGACTACGAACACCGGGGAGCTGTTTTTT.

The chain uses TRBV20-1 and TRBJ1-2, with D perhaps TRBD1 (6 bases). Germline loops: CDR1 DFQATT, CDR2 SNEGSKA (reference sequence). V was pared by 3 bases and J by 6 bases, with 17 bases between. CDR3 size: 14 residues. The CDR3 here is CSASRTRGFDGYTF. The CDR3 DNA is TGCAGTGCTAGTAGGACCAGGGGTTTTGATGGCTACACCTTC.

This sequence joins TRBV9 and TRBJ2-1; 10 positions agree with TRBD2. Germline V gives CDR1 SGDLS, CDR2 YYNGEE. The length of the CDR3 is 16 residues. The junction had 8 bases not matched to a gene; V was cut back by 2 bases and J by 6 bases. The CDR3 loop reads CASSVLLAGVSNEQFF. The CDR3 region has the DNA TGTGCCAGCAGCGTTTTGCTAGCGGGAGTGTCCAATGAGCAGTTCTTC.

The J gene is TRBJ2-4, the V gene TRBV6-1, with 9 bases lining up with TRBD1. V dropped 0 bases and J dropped 1; count of bases not matched to a gene: 10. The CDR3 has 19 residues. The germline V gene has CDR1 MNHNS and CDR2 SASEGT. The DNA of the CDR3 is TGTGCCAGCAGTGAAGCGCTGGGACAGGGCAAGGGGGCCAAAAACATTCAGTACTTC. Translation: CASSEALGQGKGAKNIQYF.

V gene TRBV10-3 combines with J gene TRBJ2-7, with 15 positions matching TRBD2. Germline CDR1 ENHRY, CDR2 SYGVKD. Losses at the gene ends were 0 bases for V and 7 bases for J; bases not matched to a gene: 1. This CDR3 is built from 15 residues. For the CDR3, the DNA is TGTGCCATCAGTGAGTCCGGGACTAGCGGGAGGGAGCAGTACTTC. Translating it yields CAISESGTSGREQYF.

The chain recombines TRBV9 with TRBJ1-2, with D uncertain. The V end lost 4 bases, the J end lost 8 bases, and 15 bases lay between the germline ends. CDR1 is SGDLS and CDR2 is YYNGEE in the germline V gene. The CDR3 spans 13 residues. The CDR3 reads CASSPPSGLGYTF. The CDR3 nucleotides are TGTGCCAGCAGCCCCCCGTCCGGGTTGGGCTACACCTTC.

This chain uses TRBV28 with TRBJ2-1; maybe TRBD2 (5 bases). Between the trimmed V and J ends, which lost 8 bases and 2 bases, there was a span of 19 bases. Germline CDR1 and CDR2: MDHEN and SYDVKM. The CDR3 is 16 amino acids. Written as DNA, the CDR3 is TGTGCCAGCCACACCCTCAGCGGAGAAACCTACAATGAGCAGTTCTTC. Amino acids: CASHTLSGETYNEQFF.

The genes are TRBV7-6 and TRBJ2-7, with a tentative D call TRBD2 (5 bases). V lost 5 bases, J lost 3 bases, and 11 bases lay in between. There are 13 residues in the CDR3. CDR1 and CDR2 (germline): SGHVS, FNYEAQ. This CDR3 reads CASSPQGGYEQYF. The DNA for the CDR3 is TGTGCCAGCAGCCCCCAAGGAGGCTACGAGCAGTACTTC.

V and J are TRBV7-2 and TRBJ2-3, with a tentative D call TRBD1 (6 bases). This CDR3 comprises 16 residues. The germline gives CDR1 SGHTA, CDR2 FQGNSA. Trimming left V 1 base short and J 0 bases short, with 11 bases between. CDR3 sequence (DNA): TGTGCCAGCAGCTTAGTGCGACAGGCGAGCACAGATACGCAGTATTTT. As protein: CASSLVRQASTDTQYF.

The chain joins TRBV11-2 to TRBJ2-1; weak D call: TRBD2 (6 bases). V lost 3 bases, J lost 7 bases, and 16 bases lay in between. CDR3 length: 15 residues. The germline CDR1 and CDR2 sequences are SGHAT and FQNNGV. The CDR3 sequence is CASSFGPEGVNEQFF. The CDR3 DNA is TGTGCCAGCAGCTTCGGACCGGAGGGCGTGAATGAGCAGTTCTTC.

The chain carries TRBV6-1 and TRBJ1-1; TRBD1 matches at 7 bases. Germline assignment: CDR1 MNHNS and CDR2 SASEGT. The CDR3 is 14 residues long. Trimming took 2 bases from V and 7 from J; bases not matched to a gene: 7. The CDR3 protein is CASSEHGTAREAFF. The CDR3 nucleotides are TGTGCCAGCAGTGAACACGGGACAGCTCGTGAAGCTTTCTTT.

This sequence joins TRBV3-1 (or the pseudogene TRBV3-2) and TRBJ2-1; a possible D gene is TRBD2 (6 bases). The CDR3 is made up of 13 amino acids. Trimming took off 3 bases at V and 14 bases at J, with 17 bases between the two ends. Germline V gene sequence: CDR1 LGHDT, CDR2 YNNKEL (reference sequence). Here the CDR3 reads CASSQRAGKVEFF. CDR3 bases: TGTGCCAGCAGCCAGAGGGCGGGAAAGGTTGAGTTCTTC.